The clone carrying this TCR beta chain was seen repeatedly, ten times or more. The antigen remains unidentified. This entry belongs to a study of Graves' ophthalmopathy and Graves' hyperthyroidism. Study information: No treatment had been given when peripheral blood was collected at initial diagnosis. Overall study results and limits: Most thyroid clonotypes with frequency above 0.001 were detected in blood too.

Using RNA transcripts, the TCR beta CDR3 regions were amplified. After a first-round RT-PCR with HTBI primers, a second-round multiplex PCR was run. A single record per CDR3 protein comes from TCRdb applying MiXCR to the multiplex PCR reads. Here the sample spans about 380,000 distinct CDR3 sequences, over 15% being singletons. Germline CDR1 reads MNHEY; CDR2 reads SVGAGI. This CDR3 has 15 amino acids. The V end lost 2 bases, the J end lost 3 bases, and 11 bases lay between the germline ends. The source material was peripheral blood. The V and J genes are TRBV6-5 and TRBJ1-5, with a tentative D call TRBD1 (5 bases). This TCR was sampled from a woman between 18 and 29 years old with stable Graves' hyperthyroidism. The CDR3 nucleotides read TGTGCCAGCAGTTACCGGGAAGGGGTCAATCAGCCCCAGCATTTT. Amino acids: CASSYREGVNQPQHF.